This is a list of T cell receptor beta chains from one sample in a study of T cells in Graves' hyperthyroidism and ophthalmopathy. TCRdb used MiXCR to reprocess the multiplex PCR reads, holding one entry per CDR3 protein. This repertoire shows around 600,000 distinct CDR3 sequences, approximately 15% found once; its top ten account for roughly 7.1%. Sequenced material: blood. These receptors were taken from a woman aged 18-29 years with Graves' ophthalmopathy. CDR3s include the opening cysteine and the closing phenylalanine or tryptophan. D genes are given only for firm matches. Rows may omit the clone size; those that give it use once, few, many or a size class.

TRBD2,TRBV7-2,TRBJ2-5,many,CASSARSGGAETQYF,TGTGCCAGCAGCGCTCGGAGCGGGGGGGCAGAGACCCAGTACTTC
TRBD1,TRBV5-8,TRBJ1-1,many,CASSFQGAGTEAFF,TGTGCCAGCAGCTTTCAGGGGGCTGGGACTGAAGCTTTCTTT
NA,TRBV6-1,TRBJ1-1,many,CASSEREAAANTEAFF,TGTGCCAGCAGTGAAAGAGAGGCAGCCGCTAACACTGAAGCTTTCTTT
TRBD1,TRBV19,TRBJ2-1,NA,CASTGRTGPYNEQFF,TGTGCCAGTACCGGAAGGACAGGACCTTACAATGAGCAGTTCTTC
TRBD1,TRBV6-1,TRBJ2-3,many,CASSGSDRGHADTQYF,TGTGCCAGCAGTGGTTCTGACAGGGGTCATGCAGATACGCAGTATTTT
NA,TRBV7-9,TRBJ1-1,many,CASSSIRARLNTEAFF,TGTGCCAGCAGCTCGATAAGGGCAAGATTGAACACTGAAGCTTTCTTT
NA,TRBV7-6,TRBJ2-1,few,CASSLVFRSSQDEQFF,TGTGCCAGCAGCTTAGTCTTCAGATCCTCTCAGGATGAGCAGTTCTTC
NA,TRBV6-5,TRBJ2-7,NA,CASSYSSNDYEQYF,TGTGCCAGCAGTTACTCGTCTAATGACTACGAGCAGTACTTC
TRBD2,TRBV3-1,TRBJ2-1,many,CASSHSGSFYNEQFF,TGTGCCAGCAGTCATAGCGGGAGTTTCTACAATGAGCAGTTCTTC
NA,TRBV7-8,TRBJ2-5,many,CASSPEAGVTQYF,TGTGCCAGCAGCCCGGAGGCCGGGGTGACCCAGTACTTC
NA,TRBV7-3,TRBJ2-6,few,CASSFWAPPTGANVLTF,TGTGCCAGCAGCTTTTGGGCGCCTCCGACTGGGGCCAACGTCCTGACTTTC
NA,TRBV27,TRBJ1-5,many,CASRWGGMSNQPQHF,TGTGCCAGCAGGTGGGGGGGGATGAGCAATCAGCCCCAGCATTTT
TRBD2,TRBV15,TRBJ2-1,many,CATSRDEGLAGTNEQFF,TGTGCCACCAGCAGAGATGAAGGGCTAGCGGGAACGAATGAGCAGTTCTTC
NA,TRBV27,TRBJ1-3,few,CASRLQGAGNTIYF,TGTGCCAGCAGACTGCAGGGAGCTGGAAACACCATATATTTT
TRBD2,TRBV20-1,TRBJ2-3,NA,CSAGLAGTDTQYF,TGCAGTGCGGGACTAGCGGGAACAGATACGCAGTATTTT
TRBD2,TRBV4-2,TRBJ2-3,NA,CASSQETLAGGGDTQYF,TGTGCCAGCAGCCAAGAAACTCTAGCGGGAGGGGGGGATACGCAGTATTTT
TRBD2,TRBV10-3,TRBJ2-5,NA,CAIKTSGPQETQYF,TGTGCCATCAAAACTAGCGGGCCGCAAGAGACCCAGTACTTC
NA,TRBV6-6,TRBJ1-2,many,CASSYNKGKGYGYTF,TGTGCCAGCAGTTACAATAAGGGGAAAGGCTATGGCTACACCTTC